The next 15 T cell receptor beta chains were all read from a single sample in a study of control samples from healthy donors and cancer patients. The table came from immunoSEQ multiplex PCR; TCRdb's copy has only in-frame clones and leaves some out. The sample carries 100,000 to 150,000 clones, about 89% recorded once. The specimen sequenced was blood. The receptors derive from a man aged 55-75 years in good health.

This clone came up a few times. The chain uses TRBV5-5 and TRBJ1-1; D not resolved. V lost 0 bases, J lost 2 bases, and 11 bases lay in between. CDR1 is SGHKS, CDR2 YYEKEE, per germline (reference sequence). The CDR3 is 15 amino acids. The CDR3 DNA reads TGTGCCAGCAGCTTGGGCGGAGCCGACAACACTGAAGCTTTCTTT. Protein: CASSLGGADNTEAFF.

This chain connects TRBV4-1 to TRBJ1-6; D is unclear. CDR1 and CDR2 from the germline V gene are MGHRA and YSYEKL. V shed 4 bases and J shed 8 bases, with 9 bases lying between them. This CDR3 spans 13 amino acids. CDR3 sequence: CASSRVLDSPLHF. CDR3 DNA sequence: TGCGCCAGCAGCCGGGTGCTCGATTCACCCCTCCACTTT.

This chain's CDR3 is CASSPGTRNEKLFF. CDR3 bases: TGTGCCAGCTCACCGGGTACCAGAAATGAAAAACTGTTTTTT. The rearrangement uses TRBV18 and TRBJ1-4; unclear D gene. The CDR3 runs to 14 residues. CDR1 is KGHSH and CDR2 is LQKENI in the germline V gene. The V and J ends lost 3 bases and 5 bases respectively, with 10 bases between them.

The J gene is TRBJ2-5, the V gene TRBV5-1, with D possibly TRBD1 on 6 matching bases. V gave up 4 bases and J gave up 4 bases, with 14 bases separating them. Germline CDR1 and CDR2: SGHRS and YFSETQ. CDR3 length: 14 residues. CDR3 residues: CASSEGQGGETQYF. CDR3 bases: TGCGCCAGCAGCGAGGGACAAGGTGGAGAGACCCAGTACTTC.

This clone is a singleton in its sample. The V gene is TRBV7-2, the J gene TRBJ2-7; no clear D gene. Per the germline V gene, CDR1 is SGHTA and CDR2 is FQGNSA. The CDR3 is made up of 13 amino acids. The V end was cut by 4 bases, the J end by 7 bases, with 14 bases between. The CDR3 loop reads CASSSEQYGEQYF. The CDR3, as DNA: TGTGCCAGCAGCTCGGAGCAGTATGGGGAGCAGTACTTC.

V gene TRBV5-4 combines with J gene TRBJ2-1; tentatively, D is TRBD2 (5 bases). Germline V gene sequence: CDR1 SGHNT, CDR2 YYREEE (reference sequence). V lost 0 bases and J lost 9, with 13 bases in between. The CDR3 totals 14 residues. The CDR3, as DNA: TGTGCCAGCAGCTTGGTCCTAGCCACGGGTGAGCAGTTCTTC. Translating gives CASSLVLATGEQFF.

The chain employs TRBV24-1 and TRBJ2-1; tentatively, D is TRBD1 or TRBD2 (5 bases each). Germline CDR1 reads KGHDR; CDR2 reads SFDVKD. This CDR3 comprises 16 residues. V was trimmed by 9 bases and J by 6 bases, leaving 23 bases between them. The CDR3 sequence is CATAETGTATGNEQFF. Here the CDR3 DNA reads TGTGCCACCGCCGAAACCGGGACGGCAACTGGCAATGAGCAGTTCTTC.

The sample holds a few counts of this clone. The V and J genes are TRBV6-6 and TRBJ1-1; 8 bases fit TRBD1. The CDR3 runs to 15 residues. Germline V gene sequence: CDR1 MNHNY, CDR2 SVGAGI (reference sequence). Trimming at V came to 2 bases and at J to 6 bases, leaving 8 bases not matched to a gene. CDR3 sequence: CASSYTRQGFAEAFF. The CDR3 bases are TGTGCCAGCAGTTACACCAGACAGGGGTTCGCTGAAGCTTTCTTT.

The rearrangement links TRBV20-1 to TRBJ1-1; TRBD1 is a possible D gene (6 bases). Trimming pared 6 bases from V and 11 bases from J, leaving 13 bases between. The germline V gene encodes CDR1 DFQATT and CDR2 SNEGSKA (reference sequence). This CDR3 is built from 10 residues. The CDR3 sequence: CSAQGGLAFF. The CDR3 region has the DNA TGCAGTGCCCAAGGGGGGTTGGCTTTCTTT.

The chain uses TRBV7-3 and TRBJ1-2, with unresolved D. V was shortened by 4 bases and J by 13 bases, with 16 bases between the two germline ends. The germline V gene has CDR1 SGHTA and CDR2 FQGTGA. This CDR3 comprises 12 residues. In nucleotides, the CDR3 is TGTGCCAGCAGCTCCACCCTGGGCCAGAGCACCTTC. Translation gives CASSSTLGQSTF.

The CDR3 sequence is CASSESVRSPLHF. CDR3 bases: TGCGCCAGCAGTGAGTCGGTTCGCTCACCCCTCCACTTT. J is TRBJ1-6 and V is TRBV10-1, with D hard to call. CDR3 length: 13 amino acids. Trimming removed 0 bases from V and 10 bases from J, with 7 bases in between. CDR1 and CDR2 (germline): WNHNN, SYGVQD (reference sequence).

The chain recombines TRBV30 with TRBJ1-1, with a possible D match to TRBD1 (5 bases). Trimming took off 3 bases at V and 6 bases at J, with 17 bases between the two ends. Germline V gene data show CDR1 as GTSNPN and CDR2 as SVGIG (reference sequence). This CDR3 has 14 residues. The CDR3 region has the DNA TGTGCCTGGAGACAAACGGGGGGTTTAGCTGAAGCTTTCTTT. This encodes CAWRQTGGLAEAFF.

The gene calls are TRBV19 and TRBJ2-7; 8 bases line up with TRBD1. The length of the CDR3 is 12 residues. Germline CDR1 and CDR2: LNHDA and SQIVND (reference sequence). The trim removed 6 bases at V and 6 bases at J, leaving 4 bases unmatched. DNA of the CDR3: TGTGCCAGTAGCCCCGGACAGGGCGAGCAGTACTTC. Translation: CASSPGQGEQYF.

The chain employs TRBV4-2 and TRBJ2-4; 11 bases fit TRBD2. CDR1 is LGHNA, CDR2 YNFKEQ, per germline. V was pared by 4 bases and J by 9 bases, with 8 bases of the junction left unmatched. This CDR3 has 15 residues. In DNA form, the CDR3 reads TGTGCCAGCAGCCCCGAGACTAGCGGGGATGGCATTCAGTACTTC. This translates into CASSPETSGDGIQYF.

This chain links TRBV19 with TRBJ1-1; TRBD1 might be the D (6 bases). This CDR3 region has 13 residues. Trimming pared 3 bases from V and 4 bases from J, leaving 9 bases between. Germline lookup yields CDR1 LNHDA and CDR2 SQIVND (reference sequence). The CDR3 is CASSIWGATEAFF. CDR3 DNA sequence: TGTGCCAGTAGTATTTGGGGGGCCACTGAAGCTTTCTTT.